One and the same sample provided the 5 T cell receptor beta chains below, sequenced in a study of persistence of HIV-infected CD4 T cells. The stimulus was lysate of CMV-infected fibroblasts, around 10 ug/mL. Sorted nonresponding memory CD4+ T cells were CD40L-negative, CD69-negative, CD45RO-high. No antigen has been assigned to these receptors. The libraries were made with immunoSEQ version 4 in survey mode. Here immunoSEQ multiplex PCR was the method, and the copy in TCRdb shows in-frame clones only, minus some. Of tens of thousands of clones in the sample, over 70% were seen once. The sample here was CD4+ T cells sorted from PBMCs after approximately 18-hour stimulation, taken from a patient who received antiretroviral therapy. The receptors here all came from an adult man with HIV who was CMV-seropositive.

The chain uses TRBV18 and TRBJ2-7, with 9 bases aligning to TRBD2. This CDR3 has 17 residues. V lost 5 bases and J lost 5; bases outside the gene matches: 16. Germline V gene data show CDR1 as KGHSH and CDR2 as LQKENI. The CDR3 reads CASSVGREGLKVHEQYF. The CDR3 coding sequence is TGTGCCAGCTCAGTCGGGCGGGAGGGCCTTAAAGTACACGAGCAGTACTTC.

The chain combines TRBV6-1 with TRBJ2-6, with D unresolved. Trimming took off 3 bases at V and 0 bases at J, with 3 bases between the two ends. The CDR3 length is 14 residues. Germline V gene data show CDR1 as MNHNS and CDR2 as SASEGT. The DNA for the CDR3 is TGTGCCAGCAGTGAGGGCTCTGGGGCCAACGTCCTGACTTTC. Its translation is CASSEGSGANVLTF.

This chain links TRBV4-3 with TRBJ1-2, with TRBD1 as a possible D gene (5 bases). Trimming pared 0 bases from V and 7 bases from J, leaving 12 bases between. CDR1 and CDR2 (germline): LGHNA, YSLEER. This CDR3 comprises 14 residues. CDR3: CASSQDHRRAGYTF. For the CDR3, the DNA is TGCGCCAGCAGCCAAGATCACAGGAGGGCTGGCTACACCTTC.

The rearrangement uses TRBV10-3 and TRBJ1-2; D might be TRBD1 (5 bases). CDR3 length equals 16 residues. V was pared by 0 bases and J by 3 bases, with 14 bases between. CDR1 is ENHRY, CDR2 SYGVKD, per germline. The CDR3 DNA reads as TGTGCCATCAGTGAGTCTCCCGGGCAGGGACACTATGGCTACACCTTC. This sequence encodes CAISESPGQGHYGYTF.

The chain is built from TRBV6-5 and TRBJ1-3; D unclear. There are 15 residues in the CDR3. Looked up from germline, CDR1 is MNHEY and CDR2 is SVGAGI. Trimming removed 3 bases at V and 4 bases at J, with 13 bases between. CDR3 sequence reads: CASSYILGAGNTIYF. The CDR3 bases are TGTGCCAGCAGTTATATCCTGGGAGCAGGAAACACCATATATTTT.